This T cell receptor (beta chain) was sequenced during a study of OX40 agonist ivuxolimab in advanced cancers. Method: immunoSEQ multiplex PCR; TCRdb's copy keeps in-frame clones and lacks some. The sample lists around 60,000 clones, 65% to 85% seen once, with more than 1.4% in the top ten. Germline V gene data show CDR1 as SGHAT and CDR2 as FQNNGV. The CDR3 is 18 amino acids. V was cut by 4 bases and J by 4 bases, with 24 bases left in between. The chain employs TRBV11-2 and TRBJ2-3, with a tentative D call TRBD2 (7 bases). This receptor was identified in an adult with an advanced solid tumor such as melanoma, head and neck, liver or kidney cancer. Source: CD4+ or CD8+ T cells sorted from blood, taken in a trial of the OX40 agonist ivuxolimab. The CDR3 sequence is CASSSGQLSGMAPDTQYF. The CDR3 DNA follows: TGTGCCAGCAGCTCCGGACAGTTGAGCGGGATGGCCCCAGATACGCAGTATTTT.